The 9 T cell receptor beta chains reported below all come from one sample, sequenced in a study of CD8 T cells in ankylosing spondylitis. One entry per CDR3 protein results from TCRdb running MiXCR on the 5' RACE reads. This table has 300,000 to 400,000 distinct CDR3 sequences, 14% to 15% appearing once. The material sequenced was blood, either unsorted or a sorted T cell fraction (not recorded which). The receptors stem from a male donor with ankylosing spondylitis or in good health (not recorded which).

This rearrangement joins TRBV20-1 to TRBJ2-5; D is unclear. The CDR3 is 17 amino acids. Looked up from germline, CDR1 is DFQATT and CDR2 is SNEGSKA (reference sequence). CDR3 coding DNA: TGCTGCGCTAGAGATGGAGCCCCGATGCGCGCCCAAGAGACCCAGTACTTC. Amino acid sequence: CCARDGAPMRAQETQYF.

The chain uses TRBV27 and TRBJ2-7; a possible D gene is TRBD2 (5 bases). The CDR3 is made up of 15 amino acids. The germline V and J ends were trimmed by 2 bases and 0 bases, with 11 bases remaining between them. The germline gives CDR1 MNHEY, CDR2 SMNVEV (reference sequence). The CDR3 sequence is CASSLVLGSSYEQYF. The CDR3 DNA is TGTGCCAGCAGTTTAGTACTGGGGAGCTCCTACGAGCAGTACTTC.

The V and J genes are TRBV15 and TRBJ2-3; a weak D match, TRBD2 (6 bases). The CDR3 is 13 residues long. CDR1 is LNHNV and CDR2 is YYDKDF in the germline V gene (reference sequence). The ends were cut back, 7 bases at V and 1 base at J, with 9 bases in the middle. The CDR3 DNA follows: TGTGCCACCATGTGGAGGGGCACAGATACGCAGTATTTT. This codes for CATMWRGTDTQYF.

There are a few counts of this clonotype. The rearrangement uses TRBV27 and TRBJ2-7; D is perhaps TRBD1 or TRBD2 (5 bases each). Germline V CDR1 and CDR2: MNHEY, SMNVEV (reference sequence). V shed 9 bases and J shed 3 bases, with 12 bases lying between them. This CDR3 is built from 12 residues. CDR3 DNA sequence: TGTGCCAGTAGGGGAGATGTCTACGAGCAGTACTTC. Translating it yields CASRGDVYEQYF.

The V gene is TRBV5-1, the J gene TRBJ2-1, with D unresolved. The CDR3 is made up of 15 amino acids. V was pared by 4 bases and J by 5 bases, with 16 bases between. The germline V gene has CDR1 SGHRS and CDR2 YFSETQ. CDR3 nucleotides: TGCGCCAGCAGCCCCTCGGTCGAGGTGGACAATGAGCAGTTCTTC. This encodes CASSPSVEVDNEQFF.

This clonotype has a handful of counts. This chain uses TRBV20-1 with TRBJ2-6; D gene ambiguous. The CDR3 runs 16 residues. Germline V gene lookup returns CDR1 DFQATT and CDR2 SNEGSKA (reference sequence). V lost 0 bases and J 4 bases, leaving 13 bases between the germline ends. CDR3 region: CSARDPRVGGANVLTF. CDR3 DNA: TGCAGTGCTAGAGATCCACGAGTCGGAGGGGCCAACGTCCTGACTTTC.

Ten or more counts support this clonotype. J is TRBJ1-1 and V is TRBV7-9; D is possibly TRBD1 (6 bases). Between the trimmed V and J ends, which lost 6 bases and 11 bases, there was a span of 16 bases. Germline V gene sequence: CDR1 SEHNR, CDR2 FQNEAQ (reference sequence). The length of the CDR3 is 12 residues. In DNA form, the CDR3 reads TGTGCCAGCAGGCCTCAGGGGTCCTCTGCTTTCTTT. This translates into CASRPQGSSAFF.

This clonotype has just a few counts. The gene calls are TRBV20-1 and TRBJ1-4; D gene uncertain. The germline CDR1 and CDR2 sequences are DFQATT and SNEGSKA (reference sequence). This CDR3 is 13 amino acids long. V was cut by 3 bases and J by 4 bases, with 9 bases left in between. CDR3 residues: CSASKGNNEKLFF. CDR3 DNA: TGCAGTGCTAGTAAGGGCAATAATGAAAAACTGTTTTTT.

The sample holds many counts of this clonotype. The V gene is TRBV6-1, the J gene TRBJ1-1; 7 bases agree with TRBD1. There are 15 residues in the CDR3. The V gene end was trimmed by 2 bases and the J gene end by 0 bases; junction bases not matched to a gene: 3. CDR1 and CDR2 (germline): MNHNS, SASEGT. CDR3 nucleotides: TGTGCCAGCAGTGAACCGGGACAGATGAACACTGAAGCTTTCTTT. Translated: CASSEPGQMNTEAFF.